This T cell receptor beta chain was sequenced in a study of T cells in localized non-small cell lung cancer. Study conclusions and caveats: Sequencing was limited to one tumor region, leaving the possibility of heterogeneity open.

Trimming took off 5 bases at V and 7 bases at J, with 17 bases between the two ends. The CDR3 extends over 14 amino acids. Germline CDR1 reads SGHNT; CDR2 reads YENEEA. Some clones are missing from TCRdb's copy, which holds only in-frame ones; the method was immunoSEQ multiplex PCR. The table lists roughly 1,500 clones, 26% of them singletons. Sample share makes this clone medium-sized. The antigen is not known. The sample consisted of normal lung tissue next to the tumor, taken before any cancer treatment. V usage is TRBV11-3 and J usage is TRBJ2-5; D is tentatively TRBD1 or TRBD2 (5 bases each). This TCR came from a male donor at least 60 years old with stage II lung adenocarcinoma. CDR3 loop: CASSPRSYGGTQYF. Here the CDR3 DNA reads TGTGCCAGCAGCCCTCGGTCGTATGGGGGGACCCAGTACTTC.